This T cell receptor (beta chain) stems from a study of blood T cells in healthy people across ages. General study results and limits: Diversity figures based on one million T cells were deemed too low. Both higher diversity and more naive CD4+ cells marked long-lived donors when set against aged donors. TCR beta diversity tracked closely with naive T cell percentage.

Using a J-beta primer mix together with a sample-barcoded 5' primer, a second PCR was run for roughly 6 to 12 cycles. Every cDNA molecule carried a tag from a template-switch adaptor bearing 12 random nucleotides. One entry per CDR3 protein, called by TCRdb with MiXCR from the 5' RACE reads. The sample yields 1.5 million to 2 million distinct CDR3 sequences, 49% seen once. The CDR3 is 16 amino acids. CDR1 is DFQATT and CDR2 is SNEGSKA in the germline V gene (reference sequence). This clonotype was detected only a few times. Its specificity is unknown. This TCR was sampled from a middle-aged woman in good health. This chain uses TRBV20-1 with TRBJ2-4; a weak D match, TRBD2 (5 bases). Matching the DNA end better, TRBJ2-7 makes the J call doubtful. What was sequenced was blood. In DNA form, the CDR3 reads TGCAGTGCTAGAGATTCCCCACGGGGTCTGGCCTACGAGCAGTACTTC. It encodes CSARDSPRGLAYEQYF.